These 5 T cell receptor beta chains share one sample of origin, sequenced in a study of blood T cells in healthy people across ages. A J-beta primer mix and a sample-barcoded 5' primer were used in a second PCR of roughly 6 to 11 cycles. TCRdb independently ran MiXCR on the 5' RACE reads; one entry per CDR3 protein. This sample has 1.5 million or so distinct CDR3 sequences; 42% occur once, and the top ten carry around 8%. Material: blood. These receptors were collected from a woman aged 18-35 years in good health.

This clonotype was seen more than once but under ten times. V is TRBV10-3 and J is TRBJ2-7; no clear D. V was trimmed by 8 bases and J by 2 bases, leaving 13 bases between them. Germline V CDR1 and CDR2: ENHRY, SYGVKD. The CDR3 has 13 amino acids. CDR3 loop: CAIQVGSTYEQYF. Here the CDR3 DNA reads TGTGCCATCCAAGTCGGCTCGACCTACGAGCAGTACTTC.

This clonotype was seen only a few times. The chain carries TRBV4-1 and TRBJ2-5; D perhaps matches TRBD1 (6 bases). Between the trimmed V and J ends, which lost 0 bases and 2 bases, there was a span of 28 bases. This CDR3 comprises 21 residues. Germline CDR1 and CDR2: MGHRA and YSYEKL. The CDR3 DNA is TGCGCCAGCAGCCAAGAAATGCCAGGGGAGACAGAAGCACCTTATCAAGAGACCCAGTACTTC. This encodes CASSQEMPGETEAPYQETQYF.

The chain carries TRBV2 and TRBJ1-2, with 12 nucleotides matching TRBD1. Trimming took 6 bases from V and 2 from J; bases not matched to a gene: 4. CDR1 is SNHLY, CDR2 FYNNEI, per germline. CDR3 length: 15 residues. In nucleotides, the CDR3 is TGTGCCAGCAGAACCGGGACAGGGGGCAACTATGGCTACACCTTC. Its protein is CASRTGTGGNYGYTF.

This chain uses TRBV27 with TRBJ2-7, with TRBD2 matching over 7 bases. The CDR3 is 12 residues long. CDR1 and CDR2 (germline): MNHEY, SMNVEV (reference sequence). The ends lost 6 bases at V and 7 bases at J; junction bases unmatched: 6. Here the CDR3 reads CASRRTSSEQYF. CDR3 nucleotides: TGTGCCAGCAGGAGGACTAGTAGTGAGCAGTACTTC.

The chain employs TRBV4-2 and TRBJ2-7; weak D call: TRBD1 (5 bases). The V end lost 1 base, the J end lost 0 bases, and 10 bases lay between the germline ends. The germline gives CDR1 LGHNA, CDR2 YNFKEQ. This CDR3 contains 15 residues. Written as DNA, the CDR3 is TGTGCCAGCAGCCAAGTTCTCCAGGGCTCCTACGAGCAGTACTTC. Translated, it gives CASSQVLQGSYEQYF.